This TCR beta chain was sequenced for a study of metastatic and nonmetastatic thyroid tumors. The overall study: Repertoires were compared across blood and tumor or nodule tissue from malignant and benign thyroid patients.

As processed by the authors: The study took CDR3 differences across clinicopathological groups and made a distant-metastasis classifier for papillary thyroid cancer from them. TCRdb reprocessed the PCR reads using MiXCR. These V and J calls derive from TCRdb rather than the authors' analysis. The sample lists about 35,000 clones, 33% occurring once. The study, taken as a whole, reports: Within blood and tumor, benign nodules reportedly had significantly lower TCR beta diversity than malignant thyroid tumors did.

About this clone: As yet, its antigen is unknown.

The CDR3 covers 17 residues. Germline CDR1 and CDR2: MNHEY and SVGAGI. With 2 bases clipped from V and 4 bases from J, the junction kept 12 bases outside the gene matches. Patients were all untreated before their thyroid surgery. Sequenced input: tumor tissue. This TCR derives from a female donor with papillary thyroid cancer or a benign thyroid nodule (not recorded which). Some clones in this sample may be carry-over from other donors' samples. The chain recombines TRBV6-5 with TRBJ2-7; TRBD1 agrees at 9 bases. As DNA, the CDR3 is TGTGCCAGCAGTTACCGTGGGGGACAGGGAGTCTCTTACGAGCAGTACTTC. As protein: CASSYRGGQGVSYEQYF.